This TCR beta chain was recorded in a study of blood T cells in healthy people across ages. The CDR3 runs to 15 residues. V dropped 0 bases and J dropped 5; count of bases not matched to a gene: 6. Looked up from germline, CDR1 is SGHTA and CDR2 is FQGNSA. Primed by a sample-barcoded 5' primer and a J-beta primer mix, a second PCR proceeded for about 7 to 12 cycles. Each CDR3 protein is one row after TCRdb ran MiXCR on the 5' RACE reads. In the table there are about 1.7 million distinct CDR3 sequences, about 30% of which are singletons. The sequenced sample was blood. The chain carries TRBV7-2 and TRBJ2-5, with 7 bases fitting TRBD2. The receptor was derived from a woman in her thirties in good health. CDR3 nucleotides: TGTGCCAGCAGCTTAGCGTGGGCTAGCGGTGAGACCCAGTACTTC. It translates to CASSLAWASGETQYF.